Detailed here is one TCR beta chain. These data come from a study of CD8 T cells in Susac syndrome. Random-hexamer reverse transcription was applied to about 0.45 to 1 ug RNA. MiXCR, applied by TCRdb to the immunoSEQ multiplex PCR reads, yields one record per CDR3 protein. The data show around 200,000 distinct CDR3 sequences, approximately 96% seen once. The receptor was isolated from a human donor with Susac syndrome. Material: CD4+ T cells from PBMCs.

The CDR3 sequence is CSVGRSNTGELFF. CDR3 bases: TGCAGCGTTGGGCGGAGTAACACCGGGGAGCTGTTTTTT. This chain joins TRBV29-1 and TRBJ2-2, with D hard to call. V was clipped by 4 bases and J by 2 bases, with 8 bases between them. This CDR3 region has 13 residues. Germline lookup yields CDR1 SQVTM and CDR2 ANQGSEA.